This record covers a single T cell receptor beta chain. No antigen is known for it. Produced via immunoSEQ multiplex PCR; TCRdb's table is partial and in-frame only. The table lists some 1.4 million clones, around 97% of them singletons. The CDR3 is 13 amino acids. The germline V and J ends were trimmed by 0 bases and 7 bases, with 9 bases remaining between them. Germline CDR1 and CDR2: SGHNT and YYREEE (reference sequence). The sample comes from a study of shared clonotypes between healthy human individuals. About the study: Contributing individuals were two females and three males aged 18 to 49.

There were only Caucasian adults among the donors, and all lived in Nashville, Tennessee. Study results and limitations: Naive CD4 clonotype sharing across four donors was about 5%.

The V and J genes are TRBV5-4 and TRBJ2-3, with D hard to call. This sequence originates from a man aged 25-45 years in good health. Input material: naive CD4+ T cells sorted from blood. Subset meaning: CD45RA+ positively selected. CDR3 sequence reads: CASSLADDNTQYF. The CDR3, as DNA: TGTGCCAGCAGCTTGGCCGATGACAATACGCAGTATTTT.